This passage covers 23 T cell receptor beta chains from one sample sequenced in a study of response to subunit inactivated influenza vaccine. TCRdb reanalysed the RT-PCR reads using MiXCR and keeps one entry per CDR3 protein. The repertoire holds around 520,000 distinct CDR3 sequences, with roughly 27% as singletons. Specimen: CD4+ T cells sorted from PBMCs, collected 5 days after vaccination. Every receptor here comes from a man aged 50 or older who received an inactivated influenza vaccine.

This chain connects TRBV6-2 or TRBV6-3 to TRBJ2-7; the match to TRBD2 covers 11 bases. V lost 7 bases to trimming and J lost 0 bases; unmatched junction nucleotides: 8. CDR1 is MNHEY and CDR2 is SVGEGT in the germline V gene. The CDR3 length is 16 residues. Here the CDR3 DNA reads TGTGCCAGCACCCTGGGACTAGCGGAAAGCTCCTACGAGCAGTACTTC. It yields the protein CASTLGLAESSYEQYF.

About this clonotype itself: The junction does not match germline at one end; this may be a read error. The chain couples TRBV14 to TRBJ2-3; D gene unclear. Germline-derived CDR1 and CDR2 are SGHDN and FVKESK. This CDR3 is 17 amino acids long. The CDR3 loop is CASSKEVGSAYTDTQYF. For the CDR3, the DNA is TGTGCCAGCAGCAAAGAGGTGGGCTCGGCGTACACAGATACGCAGTATTTT.

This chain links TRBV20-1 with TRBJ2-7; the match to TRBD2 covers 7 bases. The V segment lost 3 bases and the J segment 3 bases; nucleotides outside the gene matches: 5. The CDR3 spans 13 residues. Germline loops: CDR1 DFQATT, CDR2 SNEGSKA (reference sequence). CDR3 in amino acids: CSARAGAYYEQYF. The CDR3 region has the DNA TGCAGTGCTAGGGCGGGAGCCTACTACGAGCAGTACTTC.

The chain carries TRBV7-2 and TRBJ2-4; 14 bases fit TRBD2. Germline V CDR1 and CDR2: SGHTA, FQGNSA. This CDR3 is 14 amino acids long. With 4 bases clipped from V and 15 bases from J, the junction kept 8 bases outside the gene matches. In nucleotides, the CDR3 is TGTGCCAGCAGCTCGCCGGGACTAGCGGGGGACGTGTACTTC. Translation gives CASSSPGLAGDVYF.

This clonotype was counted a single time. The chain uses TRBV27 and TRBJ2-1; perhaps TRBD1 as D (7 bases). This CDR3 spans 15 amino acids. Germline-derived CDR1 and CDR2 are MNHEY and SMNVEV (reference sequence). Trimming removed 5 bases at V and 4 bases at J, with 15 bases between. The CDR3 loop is CASSLSGGIYNEQFF. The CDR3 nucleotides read TGTGCCAGCAGTCTTTCAGGGGGGATTTACAATGAGCAGTTCTTC.

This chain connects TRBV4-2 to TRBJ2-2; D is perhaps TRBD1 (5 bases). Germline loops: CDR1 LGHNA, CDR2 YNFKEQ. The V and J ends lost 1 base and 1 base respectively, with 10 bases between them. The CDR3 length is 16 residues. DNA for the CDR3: TGTGCCAGCAGCCAAGTCGGGCAGGGGAACACCGGGGAGCTGTTTTTT. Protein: CASSQVGQGNTGELFF.

The CDR3 DNA follows: TGTGCCAGCAGCCTTAGCGGGAAGCGCTCCCAAGAGACCCAGTACTTC. This sequence encodes CASSLSGKRSQETQYF. The chain couples TRBV28 to TRBJ2-5; 8 positions agree with TRBD2. Germline loops: CDR1 MDHEN, CDR2 SYDVKM. CDR3 size: 16 residues. Losses at the gene ends were 6 bases for V and 1 base for J; bases not matched to a gene: 10.

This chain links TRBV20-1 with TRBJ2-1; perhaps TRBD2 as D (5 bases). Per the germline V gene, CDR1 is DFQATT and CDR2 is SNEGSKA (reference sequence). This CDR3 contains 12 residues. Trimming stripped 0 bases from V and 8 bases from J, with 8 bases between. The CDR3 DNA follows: TGCAGTGCTAGAGATCACGGGGATGAGCAGTTCTTC. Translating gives CSARDHGDEQFF.

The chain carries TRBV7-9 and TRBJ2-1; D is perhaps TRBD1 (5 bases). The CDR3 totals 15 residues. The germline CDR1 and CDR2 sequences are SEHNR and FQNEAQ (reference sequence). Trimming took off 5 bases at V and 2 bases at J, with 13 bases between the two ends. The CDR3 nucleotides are TGTGCCAGCAGCGCGTCCAGACAGACCTACAATGAGCAGTTCTTC. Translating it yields CASSASRQTYNEQFF.

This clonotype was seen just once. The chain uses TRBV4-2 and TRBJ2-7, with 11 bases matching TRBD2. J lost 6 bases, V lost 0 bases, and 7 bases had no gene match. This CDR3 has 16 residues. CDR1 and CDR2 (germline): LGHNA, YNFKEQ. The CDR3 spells CASSQDRFLAGGEQYF. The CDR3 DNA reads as TGTGCCAGCAGCCAAGACCGGTTTCTAGCGGGAGGCGAGCAGTACTTC.

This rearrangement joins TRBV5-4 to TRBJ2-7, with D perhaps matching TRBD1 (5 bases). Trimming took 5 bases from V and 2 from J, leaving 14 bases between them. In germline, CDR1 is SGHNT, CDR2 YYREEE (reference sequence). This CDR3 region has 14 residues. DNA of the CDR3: TGTGCCAGCAGGGACGCAGGGATGGCCTACGAGCAGTACTTC. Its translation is CASRDAGMAYEQYF. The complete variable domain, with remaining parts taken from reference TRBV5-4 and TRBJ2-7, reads ETGVTQSPTHLIKTRGQQVTLRCSSQSGHNTVSWYQQALGQGPQFIFQYYREEENGRGNFPPRFSGLQFPNYSSELNVNALELDDSALYLCASRDAGMAYEQYFGPGTRLTVT.

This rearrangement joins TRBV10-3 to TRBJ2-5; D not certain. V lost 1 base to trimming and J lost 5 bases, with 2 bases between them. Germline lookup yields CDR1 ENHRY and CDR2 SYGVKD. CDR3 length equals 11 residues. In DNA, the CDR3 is TGTGCCATCAGTGAGTACGAGACCCAGTACTTC. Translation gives CAISEYETQYF.

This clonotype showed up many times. The CDR3 is CSASLSAGRPMYNEQFF. DNA for the CDR3: TGCAGTGCTAGTCTCTCGGCTGGACGACCGATGTACAATGAGCAGTTCTTC. The rearrangement uses TRBV20-1 and TRBJ2-1; D unclear. V lost 3 bases and J lost 4, with 22 bases in between. The CDR3 contains 17 residues. CDR1 and CDR2 (germline): DFQATT, SNEGSKA (reference sequence).

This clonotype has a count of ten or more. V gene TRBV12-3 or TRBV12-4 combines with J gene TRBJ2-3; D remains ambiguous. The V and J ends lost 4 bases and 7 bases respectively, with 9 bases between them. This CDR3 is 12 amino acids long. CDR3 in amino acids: CASSSTSYTQYF. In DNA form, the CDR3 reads TGTGCCAGCAGTTCGACCTCCTATACGCAGTATTTT.

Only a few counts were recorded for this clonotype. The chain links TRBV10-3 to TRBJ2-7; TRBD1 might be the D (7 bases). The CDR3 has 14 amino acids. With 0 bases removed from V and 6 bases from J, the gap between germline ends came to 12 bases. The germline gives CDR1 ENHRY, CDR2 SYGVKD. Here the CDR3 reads CAISESGGGGEQYF. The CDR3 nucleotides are TGTGCCATCAGTGAGTCCGGAGGGGGCGGCGAGCAGTACTTC.

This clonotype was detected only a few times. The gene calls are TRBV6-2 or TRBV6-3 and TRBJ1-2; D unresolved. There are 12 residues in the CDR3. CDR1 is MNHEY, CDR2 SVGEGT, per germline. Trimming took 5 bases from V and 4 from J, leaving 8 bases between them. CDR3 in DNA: TGTGCCAGCAGTCGAGACTTCTATGGCTACACCTTC. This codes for CASSRDFYGYTF.

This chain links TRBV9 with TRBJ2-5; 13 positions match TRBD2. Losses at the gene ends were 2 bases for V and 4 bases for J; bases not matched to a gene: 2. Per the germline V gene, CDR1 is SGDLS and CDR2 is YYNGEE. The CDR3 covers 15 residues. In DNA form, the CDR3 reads TGTGCCAGCAGCGTTGGGACTAGCGGGGTAGAGACCCAGTACTTC. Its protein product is CASSVGTSGVETQYF.

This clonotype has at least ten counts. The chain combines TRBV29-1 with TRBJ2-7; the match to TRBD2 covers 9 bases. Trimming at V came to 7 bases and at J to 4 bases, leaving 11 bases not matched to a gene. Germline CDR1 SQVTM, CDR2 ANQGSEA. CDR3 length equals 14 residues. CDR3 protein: CSALGLSGSYEQYF. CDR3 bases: TGCAGCGCCCTGGGCCTTAGCGGGAGTTACGAGCAGTACTTC.

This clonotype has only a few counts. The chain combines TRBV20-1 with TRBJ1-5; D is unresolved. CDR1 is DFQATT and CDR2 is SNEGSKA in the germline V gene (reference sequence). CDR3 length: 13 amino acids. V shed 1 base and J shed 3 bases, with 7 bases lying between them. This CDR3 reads CSARVASNQPQHF. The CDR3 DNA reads TGCAGTGCTAGAGTCGCTTCCAATCAGCCCCAGCATTTT.

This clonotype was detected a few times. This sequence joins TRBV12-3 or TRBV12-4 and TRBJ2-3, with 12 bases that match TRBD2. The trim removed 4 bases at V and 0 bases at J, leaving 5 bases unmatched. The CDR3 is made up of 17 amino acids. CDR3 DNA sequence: TGTGCCAGCAGTTCAGGGACTAGCGGGCTTAGCACAGATACGCAGTATTTT. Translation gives CASSSGTSGLSTDTQYF.

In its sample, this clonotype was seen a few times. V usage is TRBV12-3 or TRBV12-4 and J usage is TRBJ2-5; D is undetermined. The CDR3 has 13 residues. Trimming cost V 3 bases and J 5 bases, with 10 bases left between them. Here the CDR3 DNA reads TGTGCCAGCAGTTTGTTCCAGACCGAGACCCAGTACTTC. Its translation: CASSLFQTETQYF.

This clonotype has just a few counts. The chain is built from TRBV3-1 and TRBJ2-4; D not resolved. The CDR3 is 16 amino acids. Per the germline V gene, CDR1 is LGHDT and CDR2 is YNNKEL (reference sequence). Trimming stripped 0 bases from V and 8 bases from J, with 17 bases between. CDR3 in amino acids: CASSQDRRPLGDIQYF. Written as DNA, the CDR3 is TGTGCCAGCAGCCAAGATAGGAGACCCCTCGGCGACATTCAGTACTTC. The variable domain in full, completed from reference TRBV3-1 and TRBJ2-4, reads DTAVSQTPKYLVTQMGNDKSIKCEQNLGHDTMYWYKQDSKKFLKIMFSYNNKELIINETVPNRFSPKSPDKAHLNLHINSLELGDSAVYFCASSQDRRPLGDIQYFGAGTRLSVL.

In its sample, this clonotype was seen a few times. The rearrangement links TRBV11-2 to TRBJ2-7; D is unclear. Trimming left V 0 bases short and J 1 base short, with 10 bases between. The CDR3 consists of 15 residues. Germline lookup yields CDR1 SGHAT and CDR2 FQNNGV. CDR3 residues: CASSLDQARSYEQYF. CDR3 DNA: TGTGCCAGCAGCTTAGATCAGGCCAGATCCTACGAGCAGTACTTC.